The entry below gives a single TCR beta chain sequence along with its context. This sample stems from a study of T cell changes during pregnancy in multiple sclerosis. CDR3 length: 12 amino acids. Germline V gives CDR1 GTSNPN, CDR2 SVGIG (reference sequence). V lost 4 bases to trimming and J lost 4 bases, with 10 bases between them. The assay was immunoSEQ multiplex PCR, and TCRdb's table has in-frame clones only and misses some. The sample consists of tens of thousands of clones, roughly 88% of them appearing once. Specimen: peripheral blood, collected in the third trimester of pregnancy. The receptor comes from a female donor in good health, enrolled as a control in a pregnancy study. The chain uses TRBV30 and TRBJ1-1; no definite D call. CDR3: CAWKIQSTEAFF. The CDR3, as DNA: TGTGCCTGGAAAATACAGAGCACTGAAGCTTTCTTT.